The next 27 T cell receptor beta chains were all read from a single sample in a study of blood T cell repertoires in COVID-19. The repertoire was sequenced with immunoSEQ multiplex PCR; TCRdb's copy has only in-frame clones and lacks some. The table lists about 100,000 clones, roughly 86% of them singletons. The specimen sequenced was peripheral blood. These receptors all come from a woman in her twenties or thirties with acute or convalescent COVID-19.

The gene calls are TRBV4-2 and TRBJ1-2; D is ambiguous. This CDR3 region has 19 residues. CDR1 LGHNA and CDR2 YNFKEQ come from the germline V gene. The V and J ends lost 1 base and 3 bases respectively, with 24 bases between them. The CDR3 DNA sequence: TGTGCCAGCAGCCAAGGGTGGTCCCGTGGAGTCCTGGATCACTATGGCTACACCTTC. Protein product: CASSQGWSRGVLDHYGYTF.

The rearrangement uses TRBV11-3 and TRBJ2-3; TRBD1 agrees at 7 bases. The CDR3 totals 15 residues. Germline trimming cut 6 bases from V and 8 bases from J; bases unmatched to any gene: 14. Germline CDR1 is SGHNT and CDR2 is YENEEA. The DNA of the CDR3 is TGTGCCAGCAGGCCCGACGGACAGGTCCCAGTTACGCAGTATTTT. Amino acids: CASRPDGQVPVTQYF.

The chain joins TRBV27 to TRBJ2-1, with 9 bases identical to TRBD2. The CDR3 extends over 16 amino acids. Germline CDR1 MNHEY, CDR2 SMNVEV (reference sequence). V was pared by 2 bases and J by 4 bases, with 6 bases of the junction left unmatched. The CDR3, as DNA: TGTGCCAGCAGTTTAGATTCCAGCGGGGGGTACAATGAGCAGTTCTTC. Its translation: CASSLDSSGGYNEQFF.

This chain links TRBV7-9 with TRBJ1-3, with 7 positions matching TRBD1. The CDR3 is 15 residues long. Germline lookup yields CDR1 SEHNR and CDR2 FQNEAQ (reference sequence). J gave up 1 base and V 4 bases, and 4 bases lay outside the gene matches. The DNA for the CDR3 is TGTGCCAGCAGCTCCTACAGGGGTTCTGGAAACACCATATATTTT. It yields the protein CASSSYRGSGNTIYF.

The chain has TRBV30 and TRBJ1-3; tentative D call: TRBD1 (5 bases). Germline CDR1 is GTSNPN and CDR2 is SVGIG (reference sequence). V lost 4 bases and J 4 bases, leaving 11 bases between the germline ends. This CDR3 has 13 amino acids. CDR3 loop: CAWTEGPGNTIYF. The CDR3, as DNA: TGTGCCTGGACGGAGGGGCCAGGAAACACCATATATTTT.

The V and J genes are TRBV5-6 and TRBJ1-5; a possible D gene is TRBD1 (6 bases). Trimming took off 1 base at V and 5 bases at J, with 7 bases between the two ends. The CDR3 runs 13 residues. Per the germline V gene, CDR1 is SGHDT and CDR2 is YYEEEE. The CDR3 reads CASSLPGDQPQHF. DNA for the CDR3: TGTGCCAGCAGCTTGCCAGGGGATCAGCCCCAGCATTTT.

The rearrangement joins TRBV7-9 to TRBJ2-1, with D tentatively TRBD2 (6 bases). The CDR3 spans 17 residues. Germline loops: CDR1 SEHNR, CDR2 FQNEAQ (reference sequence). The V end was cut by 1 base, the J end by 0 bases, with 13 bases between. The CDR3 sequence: CASSLGAGGSSYNEQFF. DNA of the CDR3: TGTGCCAGCAGCTTAGGAGCCGGGGGAAGCTCCTACAATGAGCAGTTCTTC.

CDR3 DNA: TGTGCCACCAGCAGGTCAGGGTCAACTAATGAAAAACTGTTTTTT. Protein: CATSRSGSTNEKLFF. V usage is TRBV15 and J usage is TRBJ1-4; a weak D match, TRBD1 (5 bases). Germline CDR1 and CDR2: LNHNV and YYDKDF (reference sequence). V was cut by 3 bases and J by 0 bases, with 8 bases left in between. This CDR3 has 15 amino acids.

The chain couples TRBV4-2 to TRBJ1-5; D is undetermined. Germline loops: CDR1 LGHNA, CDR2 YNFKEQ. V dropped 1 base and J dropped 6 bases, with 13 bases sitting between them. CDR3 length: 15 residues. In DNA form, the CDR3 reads TGTGCCAGCAGCCAAGGGAACACAGCAAGTCAGCCCCAGCATTTT. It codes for CASSQGNTASQPQHF.

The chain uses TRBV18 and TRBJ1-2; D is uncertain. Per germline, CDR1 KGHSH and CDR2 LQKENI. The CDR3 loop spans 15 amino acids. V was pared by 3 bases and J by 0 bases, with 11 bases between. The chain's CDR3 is CASSPNTESNYGYTF. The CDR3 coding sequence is TGTGCCAGCTCACCCAATACAGAGTCTAACTATGGCTACACCTTC.

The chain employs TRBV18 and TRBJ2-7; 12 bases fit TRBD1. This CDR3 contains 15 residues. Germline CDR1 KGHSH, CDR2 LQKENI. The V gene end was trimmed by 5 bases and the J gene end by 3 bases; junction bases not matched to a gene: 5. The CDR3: CASSVGTGGVYEQYF. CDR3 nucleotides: TGTGCCAGCTCAGTCGGGACAGGGGGCGTCTACGAGCAGTACTTC. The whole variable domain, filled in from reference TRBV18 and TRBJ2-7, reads NAGVMQNPRHLVRRRGQEARLRCSPMKGHSHVYWYRQLPEEGLKFMVYLQKENIIDESGMPKERFSAEFPKEGPSILRIQQVVRGDSAAYFCASSVGTGGVYEQYFGPGTRLTVT.

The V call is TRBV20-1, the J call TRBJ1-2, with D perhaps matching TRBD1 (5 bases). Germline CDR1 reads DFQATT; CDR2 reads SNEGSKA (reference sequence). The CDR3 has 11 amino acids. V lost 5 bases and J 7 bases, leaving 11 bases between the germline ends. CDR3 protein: CSASRGGGYTF. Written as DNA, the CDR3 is TGCAGTGCTTCTCGGGGGGGTGGCTACACCTTC.

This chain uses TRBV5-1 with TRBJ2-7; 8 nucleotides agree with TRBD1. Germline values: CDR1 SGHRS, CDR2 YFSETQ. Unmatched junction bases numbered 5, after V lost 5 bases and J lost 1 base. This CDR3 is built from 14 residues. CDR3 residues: CASSGQGESYEQYF. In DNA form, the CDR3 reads TGCGCCAGCAGTGGACAGGGAGAATCCTACGAGCAGTACTTC.

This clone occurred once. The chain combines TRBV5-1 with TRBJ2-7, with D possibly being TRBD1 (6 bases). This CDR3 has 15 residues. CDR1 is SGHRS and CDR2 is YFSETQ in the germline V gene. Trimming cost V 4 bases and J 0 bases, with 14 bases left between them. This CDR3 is CASSQTRGTSYEQYF. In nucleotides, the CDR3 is TGCGCCAGCAGCCAAACCAGGGGAACCTCCTACGAGCAGTACTTC.

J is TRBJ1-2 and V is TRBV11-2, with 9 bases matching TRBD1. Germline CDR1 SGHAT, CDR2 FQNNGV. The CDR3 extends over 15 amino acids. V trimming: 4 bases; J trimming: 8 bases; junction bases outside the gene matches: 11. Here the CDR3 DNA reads TGTGCCAGCAGCTCAGGCCCGGGACAGGGTTTGGGCTACACCTTC. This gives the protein CASSSGPGQGLGYTF.

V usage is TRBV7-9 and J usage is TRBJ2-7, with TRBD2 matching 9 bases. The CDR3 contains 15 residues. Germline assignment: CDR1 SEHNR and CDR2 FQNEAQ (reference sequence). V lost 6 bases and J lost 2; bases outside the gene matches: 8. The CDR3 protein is CASSFSGGEPYEQYF. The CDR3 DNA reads TGTGCCAGCAGTTTTAGCGGGGGTGAACCCTACGAGCAGTACTTC.

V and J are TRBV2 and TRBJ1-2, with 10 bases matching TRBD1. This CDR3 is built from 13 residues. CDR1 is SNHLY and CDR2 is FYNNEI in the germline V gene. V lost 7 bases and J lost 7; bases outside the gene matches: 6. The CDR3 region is CASIRQGAGGYTF. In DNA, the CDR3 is TGTGCCAGCATAAGACAGGGGGCGGGTGGCTACACCTTC.

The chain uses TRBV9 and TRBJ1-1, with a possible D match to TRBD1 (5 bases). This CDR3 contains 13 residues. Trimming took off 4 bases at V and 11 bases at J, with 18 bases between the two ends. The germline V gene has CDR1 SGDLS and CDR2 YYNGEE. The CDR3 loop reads CASSRLLGVEAFF. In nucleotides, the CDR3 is TGTGCCAGCAGCCGCCTGTTAGGGGTTGAGGCTTTCTTT.

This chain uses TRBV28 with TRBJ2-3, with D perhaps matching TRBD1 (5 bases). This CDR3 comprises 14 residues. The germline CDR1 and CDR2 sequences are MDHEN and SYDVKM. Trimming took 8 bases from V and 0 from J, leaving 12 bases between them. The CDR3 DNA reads TGTGCCAGCCAGATCAGGGCCAGCACAGATACGCAGTATTTT. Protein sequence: CASQIRASTDTQYF.

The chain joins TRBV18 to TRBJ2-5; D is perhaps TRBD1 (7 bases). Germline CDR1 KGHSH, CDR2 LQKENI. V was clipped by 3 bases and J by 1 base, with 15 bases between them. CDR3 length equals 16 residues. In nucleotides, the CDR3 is TGTGCCAGCTCACCGTATGTCAGGGGGGTCCAAGAGACCCAGTACTTC. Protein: CASSPYVRGVQETQYF. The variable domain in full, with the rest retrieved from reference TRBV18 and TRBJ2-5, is NAGVMQNPRHLVRRRGQEARLRCSPMKGHSHVYWYRQLPEEGLKFMVYLQKENIIDESGMPKERFSAEFPKEGPSILRIQQVVRGDSAAYFCASSPYVRGVQETQYFGPGTRLLVL.

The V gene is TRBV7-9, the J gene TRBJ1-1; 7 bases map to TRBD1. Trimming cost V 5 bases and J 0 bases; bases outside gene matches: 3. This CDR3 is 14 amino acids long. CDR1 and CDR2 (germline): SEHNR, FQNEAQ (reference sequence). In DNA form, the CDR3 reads TGTGCCAGCAGCCGTCAGGGGGTGAACACTGAAGCTTTCTTT. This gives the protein CASSRQGVNTEAFF.

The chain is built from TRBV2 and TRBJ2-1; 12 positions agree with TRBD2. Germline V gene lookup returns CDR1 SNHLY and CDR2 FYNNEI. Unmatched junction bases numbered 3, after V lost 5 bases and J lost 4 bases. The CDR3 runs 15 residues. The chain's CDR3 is CASSSLAGGYNEQFF. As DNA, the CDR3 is TGTGCCAGCAGTTCTCTAGCGGGGGGGTACAATGAGCAGTTCTTC.

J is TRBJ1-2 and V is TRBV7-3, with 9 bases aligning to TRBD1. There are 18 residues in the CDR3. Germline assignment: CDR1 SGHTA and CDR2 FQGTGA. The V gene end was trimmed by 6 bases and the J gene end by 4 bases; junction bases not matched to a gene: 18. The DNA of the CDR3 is TGTGCCAGCAGTCCAGGCCCGGGACAGGGAGTTGGTGGCTATGGCTACACCTTC. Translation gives CASSPGPGQGVGGYGYTF.

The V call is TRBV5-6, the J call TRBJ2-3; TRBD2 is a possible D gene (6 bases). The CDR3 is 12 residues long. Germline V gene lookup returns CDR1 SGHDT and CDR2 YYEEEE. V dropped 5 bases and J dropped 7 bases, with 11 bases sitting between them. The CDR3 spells CASRRLGYTQYF. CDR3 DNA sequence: TGTGCCAGCAGGCGACTAGGTTATACGCAGTATTTT.

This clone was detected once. Written as DNA, the CDR3 is TGTGCCTGGGGTCCGGGGGGGATGGGGATAACTGAAGCTTTCTTT. Translation: CAWGPGGMGITEAFF. The J gene is TRBJ1-1, the V gene TRBV30, with TRBD1 as a possible D gene (5 bases). The CDR3 is 15 amino acids. V lost 5 bases and J 5 bases, leaving 21 bases between the germline ends. The V gene's germline CDR1 is GTSNPN and CDR2 SVGIG (reference sequence). The complete variable domain, with remaining parts taken from reference TRBV30 and TRBJ1-1, reads SQTIHQWPATLVQPVGSPLSLECTVEGTSNPNLYWYRQAAGRGLQLLFYSVGIGQISSEVPQNLSASRPQDRQFILSSKKLLLSDSGFYLCAWGPGGMGITEAFFGQGTRLTVV.

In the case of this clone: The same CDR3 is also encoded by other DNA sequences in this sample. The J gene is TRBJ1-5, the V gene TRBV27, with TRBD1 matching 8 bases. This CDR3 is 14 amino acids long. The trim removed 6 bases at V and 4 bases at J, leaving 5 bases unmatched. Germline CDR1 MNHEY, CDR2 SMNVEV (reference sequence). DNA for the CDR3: TGTGCCAGCAGCCCGGACAGGGCTAATCAGCCCCAGCATTTT. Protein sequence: CASSPDRANQPQHF.

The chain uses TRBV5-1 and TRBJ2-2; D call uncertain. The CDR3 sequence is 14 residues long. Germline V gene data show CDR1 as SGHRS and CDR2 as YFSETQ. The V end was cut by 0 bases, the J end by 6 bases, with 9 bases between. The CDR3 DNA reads TGCGCCAGCAGCTTGGCCGAGGTTGCCGGGGAGCTGTTTTTT. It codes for CASSLAEVAGELFF.